These 4 T cell receptor beta chains came from one sample sequenced in a study of human T cells and chemical hapten exposure. Using its own MiXCR run on the RACE reads, TCRdb lists one record per CDR3 protein. This repertoire shows approximately 110,000 distinct CDR3 sequences, 9.5% to 12% found once; its top ten account for approximately 3.5%. Time point described: patch test 1, 2 weeks after DPC sensitization. Indicated treatment: therapeutic diphenylcyclopropenone sensitization with weekly scalp DPC. The sample in question was whole blood, obtained in connection with sensitization to the hapten diphenylcyclopropenone (DPC). Source of these receptors: a woman aged 35 to 49 with alopecia areata. Some clones in this sample may be carry-over from other donors' samples.

This clonotype was seen ten or more times. The chain carries TRBV2 and TRBJ1-5, with D perhaps TRBD1 (5 bases). With 8 bases removed from V and 7 bases from J, the gap between germline ends came to 15 bases. The germline gives CDR1 SNHLY, CDR2 FYNNEI. The CDR3 runs to 13 residues. The CDR3 sequence is CASHSGGIQPQHF. The CDR3 coding sequence is TGTGCCAGCCATTCCGGGGGGATCCAGCCCCAGCATTTT.

The chain joins TRBV20-1 to TRBJ1-1, with D perhaps matching TRBD1 (6 bases). V was shortened by 5 bases and J by 0 bases, with 16 bases between the two germline ends. Germline loops: CDR1 DFQATT, CDR2 SNEGSKA (reference sequence). CDR3 length equals 15 residues. CDR3 protein: CSAPAGGNVNTEAFF. In DNA form, the CDR3 reads TGCAGTGCTCCCGCGGGGGGCAACGTGAACACTGAAGCTTTCTTT.

V usage is TRBV28 and J usage is TRBJ1-1; the match to TRBD1 covers 7 bases. The CDR3 has 12 amino acids. Trimming took 6 bases from V and 8 from J; bases not matched to a gene: 6. From germline, CDR1 is MDHEN and CDR2 SYDVKM. The CDR3 nucleotides read TGTGCCAGCAGCTACAGGGGTAGGGAAGCTTTCTTT. It codes for CASSYRGREAFF. Drawing the rest from reference TRBV28 and TRBJ1-1, the complete variable domain is DVKVTQSSRYLVKRTGEKVFLECVQDMDHENMFWYRQDPGLGLRLIYFSYDVKMKEKGDIPEGYSVSREKKERFSLILESASTNQTSMYLCASSYRGREAFFGQGTRLTVV.

The chain is built from TRBV27 and TRBJ1-1; D is ambiguous. Germline values: CDR1 MNHEY, CDR2 SMNVEV (reference sequence). V was trimmed by 2 bases and J by 0 bases, leaving 4 bases between them. The CDR3 is made up of 13 amino acids. The CDR3 sequence is CASSLKVNTEAFF. The CDR3 DNA reads TGTGCCAGCAGTTTAAAGGTGAACACTGAAGCTTTCTTT.